The 17 T cell receptor beta chains listed next were all sequenced from one sample in a study of molecular identifiers for immune sequencing clone quantification. MiXCR, run by TCRdb on the PCR reads, gives a single entry per CDR3 protein. Here the sample spans about 510,000 distinct CDR3 sequences, about a quarter being singletons. The sequenced material came from naive CD8+ T cells from blood, with Jurkat cell RNA spiked in. Subset here: FACS-sorted CD8+CD4-CCR7+CD45RA+ naive T cells. Receptor source: a human donor in good health. Some libraries in this study had Jurkat cell RNA spiked in.

This clonotype was found many times. This chain connects TRBV4-1 to TRBJ2-1; D might be TRBD2 (6 bases). Germline V gene sequence: CDR1 MGHRA, CDR2 YSYEKL. The CDR3 consists of 14 residues. V lost 4 bases and J 9 bases, leaving 16 bases between the germline ends. CDR3 sequence: CASSLGWGGGEQFF. The CDR3 bases are TGCGCCAGCAGCCTAGGCTGGGGAGGCGGTGAGCAGTTCTTC.

This chain links TRBV4-1 with TRBJ2-3; TRBD2 aligns across 8 bases. From germline, CDR1 is MGHRA and CDR2 YSYEKL. The CDR3 is 18 amino acids. V shed 7 bases, J shed 0 bases, and the junction held 15 bases outside the gene matches. The CDR3, as DNA: TGCGCCAGCACCCCGGCCGTCGTAGCGGGGAGTAGCACAGATACGCAGTATTTT. Translated, it gives CASTPAVVAGSSTDTQYF.

This rearrangement joins TRBV13 to TRBJ2-3, with 9 bases identical to TRBD1. After removal of 5 bases from V and 0 bases from J, the junction contained 6 bases not matched to a gene. In germline, CDR1 is PRHDT, CDR2 FYEKMQ (reference sequence). The CDR3 runs to 16 residues. The CDR3 region is CASSERTGASTDTQYF. The CDR3 coding sequence is TGTGCCAGCAGCGAAAGGACAGGGGCGAGCACAGATACGCAGTATTTT. Full variable domain (outside the CDR3, taken from reference TRBV13 and TRBJ2-3): AAGVIQSPRHLIKEKRETATLKCYPIPRHDTVYWYQQGPGQDPQFLISFYEKMQSDKGSIPDRFSAQQFSDYHSELNMSSLELGDSALYFCASSERTGASTDTQYFGPGTRLTVL.

This clonotype has just a few counts. This sequence joins TRBV7-9 and TRBJ2-5; 11 bases align to TRBD2. CDR1 is SEHNR and CDR2 is FQNEAQ in the germline V gene (reference sequence). V lost 2 bases to trimming and J lost 3 bases; unmatched junction nucleotides: 5. The CDR3 length is 16 residues. CDR3 bases: TGTGCCAGCAGCTTAACTAGCGGGGGCCTAAAAGAGACCCAGTACTTC. Residues: CASSLTSGGLKETQYF.

DNA of the CDR3: TGTGCCCTGGGGGTAGCGGGAGGACGGACCGGGGAGCTGTTTTTT. Translation: CALGVAGGRTGELFF. The chain uses TRBV28 and TRBJ2-2, with 10 bases aligning to TRBD2. V lost 11 bases to trimming and J lost 5 bases; unmatched junction nucleotides: 11. Germline V gene sequence: CDR1 MDHEN, CDR2 SYDVKM. CDR3 length: 15 residues.

This clonotype showed up just a few times. The chain links TRBV12-3 or TRBV12-4 to TRBJ2-7; D may be TRBD1 (5 bases). The CDR3 is made up of 13 amino acids. V lost 2 bases and J lost 5, with 10 bases in between. The CDR3 sequence: CASSLMGPHEQYF. The CDR3 nucleotides read TGTGCCAGCAGTTTAATGGGGCCCCACGAGCAGTACTTC.

This clonotype was picked up many times. This chain connects TRBV2 to TRBJ2-3; 8 bases line up with TRBD2. Looked up from germline, CDR1 is SNHLY and CDR2 is FYNNEI. J was trimmed by 0 bases and V by 8 bases; bases with no gene match: 13. There are 17 residues in the CDR3. CDR3 residues: CASERELTYSSTDTQYF. The CDR3 DNA reads TGTGCCAGCGAGCGGGAGCTGACTTATTCTAGCACAGATACGCAGTATTTT.

With regard to this clonotype: With a much larger clone just one base away, this may be a read error. This chain links TRBV29-1 with TRBJ2-5, with D perhaps TRBD1 (5 bases). Trimming removed 5 bases at V and 7 bases at J, with 11 bases between. The CDR3 length is 11 residues. Germline CDR1 SQVTM, CDR2 ANQGSEA. CDR3 sequence (DNA): TGCAGCGTTTTCAGGGAAGGGACCCAGTACTTC. This sequence encodes CSVFREGTQYF.

This chain uses TRBV11-2 with TRBJ2-1, with D hard to call. Trimming pared 5 bases from V and 3 bases from J, leaving 14 bases between. Germline V gives CDR1 SGHAT, CDR2 FQNNGV. CDR3 length: 15 amino acids. The CDR3: CASSMTRRSYNEQFF. CDR3 DNA: TGTGCCAGCAGCATGACGCGAAGGAGCTACAATGAGCAGTTCTTC.

This clonotype appeared a few times. The V gene is TRBV9, the J gene TRBJ1-6; D gene unclear. CDR1 is SGDLS, CDR2 YYNGEE, per germline. CDR3 length equals 14 residues. V shed 0 bases and J shed 5 bases, with 6 bases lying between them. DNA of the CDR3: TGTGCCAGCAGCGTAGAGGGAAATAATTCACCCCTCCACTTT. It translates to CASSVEGNNSPLHF.

This clonotype turned up a few times. CDR3 sequence: CASSATIMETQYF. CDR3 nucleotide sequence: TGCGCCAGCTCAGCGACAATCATGGAGACCCAGTACTTC. This rearrangement joins TRBV10-2 to TRBJ2-5; D not resolved. Germline CDR1 is WSHSY and CDR2 is SAAADI. CDR3 length: 13 residues. V lost 8 bases to trimming and J lost 5 bases, with 15 bases between them.

This clonotype was recorded a few times. The chain has TRBV24-1 and TRBJ2-2, with TRBD1 matching 7 bases. CDR3 length equals 16 residues. V trimming: 2 bases; J trimming: 4 bases; junction bases outside the gene matches: 6. Germline CDR1 is KGHDR and CDR2 is SFDVKD. For the CDR3, the DNA is TGTGCCACCAGTGATTCCGACAGGGTGGCCACCGGGGAGCTGTTTTTT. Protein sequence: CATSDSDRVATGELFF.

Worth noting for this clonotype: A read error is possible here, since a much larger clone lies one base away. The CDR3 loop is CASRAVLNYEQYF. The CDR3 DNA sequence: TGCGCCAGCAGGGCGGTCCTCAACTACGAGCAGTACTTC. The chain links TRBV5-1 to TRBJ2-7, with D hard to call. Germline loops: CDR1 SGHRS, CDR2 YFSETQ. V was shortened by 5 bases and J by 3 bases, with 12 bases between the two germline ends. The CDR3 length is 13 residues.

In its sample, this clonotype was seen many times. This chain uses TRBV19 with TRBJ1-5; a possible D gene is TRBD1 (5 bases). The CDR3 is 12 residues long. CDR1 is LNHDA and CDR2 is SQIVND in the germline V gene (reference sequence). V was shortened by 9 bases and J by 7 bases, with 13 bases between the two germline ends. CDR3 amino acids: CASSAGFQPQHF. CDR3 in DNA: TGTGCCAGCAGTGCAGGGTTCCAGCCCCAGCATTTT.

The genes are TRBV27 and TRBJ2-3; D gene unclear. Trimming pared 5 bases from V and 4 bases from J, leaving 16 bases between. The CDR3 spans 15 residues. Looked up from germline, CDR1 is MNHEY and CDR2 is SMNVEV (reference sequence). The CDR3 region has the DNA TGTGCCAGCAGTCCAGGTACTCCCCTCGCAGATACGCAGTATTTT. This gives the protein CASSPGTPLADTQYF.

V usage is TRBV29-1 and J usage is TRBJ1-1; D is undetermined. The CDR3 loop spans 15 amino acids. The V end was cut by 6 bases, the J end by 3 bases, with 20 bases between. Germline V gene lookup returns CDR1 SQVTM and CDR2 ANQGSEA. For the CDR3, the DNA is TGCAGCGTCGAAAAAGTTGGGCAGCGGGACACTGAAGCTTTCTTT. Translated, it gives CSVEKVGQRDTEAFF.

This clonotype was observed a handful of times. J is TRBJ2-3 and V is TRBV4-3, with a weak D call TRBD1 (5 bases). Deletions cut 0 bases from V and 4 bases from J, with 14 bases between. The CDR3 is 16 amino acids. Germline lookup yields CDR1 LGHNA and CDR2 YSLEER. CDR3 DNA: TGCGCCAGCAGCCAAGAACGGCTAATAGGGGCAGATACGCAGTATTTT. This translates into CASSQERLIGADTQYF.